The 29 T cell receptor beta chains listed next were all sequenced from one sample in a study of CD8 T cells in ankylosing spondylitis. Study-wide results and limits: The study identified a TCR beta motif of roughly eight highly homologous variants that appeared characteristic of ankylosing spondylitis blood.

One entry per CDR3 protein, called by TCRdb with MiXCR from the 5' RACE reads. In the table there are around 770,000 distinct CDR3 sequences, 15% to 20% of which are singletons. For these TCRs, the target antigens are not known. Specimen: blood, either unsorted or a sorted T cell fraction (not recorded which). The receptor source for this set is a male donor with ankylosing spondylitis.

Only a few counts were recorded for this clonotype. This chain joins TRBV7-2 and TRBJ1-1; a weak D match, TRBD1 (6 bases). This CDR3 has 15 residues. V was clipped by 7 bases and J by 4 bases, with 19 bases between them. From germline, CDR1 is SGHTA and CDR2 FQGNSA. The CDR3 loop reads CASIQGGREGTEAFF. CDR3 DNA: TGTGCCAGCATCCAAGGGGGGAGGGAAGGCACTGAAGCTTTCTTT.

CDR3 amino acids: CASSHHRGTEAFF. CDR3 sequence (DNA): TGTGCCAGCAGCCACCACAGGGGTACTGAAGCTTTCTTT. The rearrangement links TRBV4-2 to TRBJ1-1, with TRBD1 matching over 7 bases. The CDR3 has 13 residues. The germline gives CDR1 LGHNA, CDR2 YNFKEQ. With V trimmed by 3 bases and J by 5 bases, 3 bases remained unmatched.

This clonotype has just a few counts. The gene calls are TRBV15 and TRBJ2-7; 7 bases line up with TRBD1. Losses at the gene ends were 3 bases for V and 7 bases for J; bases not matched to a gene: 9. The CDR3 loop spans 14 amino acids. Germline V gene sequence: CDR1 LNHNV, CDR2 YYDKDF (reference sequence). The chain's CDR3 is CATSRSGSGGEQYF. The CDR3 nucleotides are TGTGCCACCAGCAGGAGCGGCTCAGGGGGAGAGCAGTACTTC.

This clonotype was counted between two and nine times. The V call is TRBV4-3, the J call TRBJ2-7, with unresolved D. The CDR3 runs 14 residues. CDR1 LGHNA and CDR2 YSLEER come from the germline V gene. V shed 4 bases and J shed 3 bases, with 13 bases lying between them. The CDR3 protein is CASSPGPSDYEQYF. The CDR3 nucleotides are TGCGCCAGCAGCCCCGGGCCATCTGACTACGAGCAGTACTTC.

This clonotype was seen only a few times. V is TRBV20-1 and J is TRBJ2-3, with TRBD2 matching over 12 bases. The CDR3 contains 13 residues. The J segment lost 4 bases and the V segment lost 6 bases, leaving 2 bases of the junction unmatched. The germline V gene has CDR1 DFQATT and CDR2 SNEGSKA (reference sequence). CDR3 sequence (DNA): TGCAGTGCAAGGACTAGCGGGGCAGATACGCAGTATTTT. Translated: CSARTSGADTQYF.

On this clonotype: At one boundary the junction diverges from the germline segment, which might be a read error. The chain uses TRBV6-5 and TRBJ2-7, with 9 bases fitting TRBD1. CDR1 is MNHEY, CDR2 SVGAGI, per germline. The CDR3 runs to 12 residues. The CDR3 spells CGSSTVGTGPIF. In DNA form, the CDR3 reads TGTGGCAGCAGTACCGTTGGGACAGGGCCTATCTTC.

The table lists this clonotype with many counts. The V gene is TRBV6-2 or TRBV6-3, the J gene TRBJ2-5; 7 bases agree with TRBD2. CDR3 length: 13 amino acids. V shed 0 bases, J shed 5 bases, and the junction held 0 bases outside the gene matches. Germline V gene data show CDR1 as MNHEY and CDR2 as SVGEGT. The CDR3 spells CASSYSLAETQYF. The DNA for the CDR3 is TGTGCCAGCAGTTACTCACTAGCGGAGACCCAGTACTTC.

J is TRBJ2-2 and V is TRBV7-9, with 7 nucleotides matching TRBD1. V lost 5 bases and J lost 5; bases outside the gene matches: 5. The CDR3 has 14 amino acids. Looked up from germline, CDR1 is SEHNR and CDR2 is FQNEAQ (reference sequence). The CDR3 sequence: CASSERQGTGELFF. In nucleotides, the CDR3 is TGTGCCAGCAGCGAGAGACAGGGAACCGGGGAGCTGTTTTTT.

The V call is TRBV6-5, the J call TRBJ1-2; D might be TRBD1 (6 bases). This CDR3 has 14 residues. From germline, CDR1 is MNHEY and CDR2 SVGAGI. Trimming took off 7 bases at V and 2 bases at J, with 14 bases between the two ends. The CDR3 protein is CASITRGPNYGYTF. CDR3 bases: TGTGCCAGCATTACCCGGGGGCCCAACTATGGCTACACCTTC.

The CDR3 loop is CASSENRGSEANVLTF. The CDR3 DNA reads as TGTGCCAGCAGCGAAAATCGGGGGTCGGAGGCCAACGTCCTGACTTTC. The chain recombines TRBV7-3 with TRBJ2-6; possibly TRBD2 for D (6 bases). Trimming left V 5 bases short and J 6 bases short, with 17 bases between. The CDR3 has 16 residues. Germline CDR1 is SGHTA and CDR2 is FQGTGA.

This clonotype appeared a single time. V gene TRBV2 combines with J gene TRBJ2-7; 10 nucleotides agree with TRBD1. The CDR3 has 14 amino acids. V lost 3 bases to trimming and J lost 5 bases; unmatched junction nucleotides: 4. Germline CDR1 SNHLY, CDR2 FYNNEI. The DNA for the CDR3 is TGTGCCAGCAGTGAGAGGGACAGGGGCCACGAGCAGTACTTC. Its protein is CASSERDRGHEQYF.

The genes are TRBV7-2 and TRBJ2-5; TRBD2 matches 8 bases. The CDR3 loop spans 16 amino acids. Germline CDR1 and CDR2: SGHTA and FQGNSA. V was pared by 3 bases and J by 1 base, with 7 bases of the junction left unmatched. The CDR3 spells CASSFERTSSQETQYF. CDR3 bases: TGTGCCAGCAGCTTCGAGAGGACTAGCAGCCAAGAGACCCAGTACTTC.

The J gene is TRBJ2-3, the V gene TRBV5-6; D is ambiguous. The germline gives CDR1 SGHDT, CDR2 YYEEEE. This CDR3 region has 12 residues. With 1 base removed from V and 4 bases from J, the gap between germline ends came to 4 bases. CDR3 sequence reads: CASSLIADTQYF. DNA of the CDR3: TGTGCCAGCAGCTTGATTGCAGATACGCAGTATTTT.

This chain uses TRBV7-6 with TRBJ2-3, with 7 bases that match TRBD1. Germline CDR1 is SGHVS and CDR2 is FNYEAQ. CDR3 length: 16 residues. The junction had 11 bases not matched to a gene; V was cut back by 5 bases and J by 3 bases. CDR3 bases: TGTGCCAGCAGCACTTCGACAGGGTGGGGGACAGATACGCAGTATTTT. Its protein is CASSTSTGWGTDTQYF.

V is TRBV2 and J is TRBJ1-1; 7 bases are a match to TRBD1. V shed 6 bases and J 6 bases; nucleotides not matched to a gene: 4. CDR3 length: 12 amino acids. Per the germline V gene, CDR1 is SNHLY and CDR2 is FYNNEI. This CDR3 is CASRPGTAEAFF. CDR3 nucleotide sequence: TGTGCCAGCAGGCCCGGGACAGCTGAAGCTTTCTTT.

This chain links TRBV7-9 with TRBJ1-4, with D possibly TRBD1 on 5 matching bases. The ends were cut back, 4 bases at V and 3 bases at J, with 12 bases in the middle. The CDR3 is 15 residues long. CDR1 is SEHNR and CDR2 is FQNEAQ in the germline V gene (reference sequence). The CDR3 DNA follows: TGTGCCAGCAGCTCCCCCGGGGCAGCTAATGAAAAACTGTTTTTT. It yields the protein CASSSPGAANEKLFF. The full variable domain, in which reference TRBV7-9 and TRBJ1-4 provide the parts outside the CDR3, is DTGVSQNPRHKITKRGQNVTFRCDPISEHNRLYWYRQTLGQGPEFLTYFQNEAQLEKSRLLSDRFSAERPKGSFSTLEIQRTEQGDSAMYLCASSSPGAANEKLFFGSGTQLSVL.

V gene TRBV4-3 combines with J gene TRBJ2-1; D is ambiguous. The CDR3 contains 15 residues. Germline CDR1 reads LGHNA; CDR2 reads YSLEER. The germline V and J ends were trimmed by 0 bases and 2 bases, with 8 bases remaining between them. CDR3: CASSQEAVTYNEQFF. The CDR3 region has the DNA TGCGCCAGCAGCCAAGAGGCGGTTACCTACAATGAGCAGTTCTTC.

This clonotype was counted only a few times. For the CDR3, the DNA is TGCGCCAGCAGCCAAGATTTCGCTCTCGAATACAATGAGCAGTTCTTC. Translation: CASSQDFALEYNEQFF. This chain links TRBV4-3 with TRBJ2-1; D is unclear. Germline CDR1 reads LGHNA; CDR2 reads YSLEER. Trimming left V 0 bases short and J 4 bases short, with 13 bases between. The CDR3 consists of 16 residues.

This clonotype was seen ten or more times. This chain joins TRBV5-1 and TRBJ2-1; TRBD2 might be the D (6 bases). The CDR3 contains 17 residues. Germline V gene sequence: CDR1 SGHRS, CDR2 YFSETQ. With 0 bases removed from V and 1 base from J, the gap between germline ends came to 14 bases. In nucleotides, the CDR3 is TGCGCCAGCAGCTTGGTTGGGGGGATAGGGTCCTACAATGAGCAGTTCTTC. Translating gives CASSLVGGIGSYNEQFF.

The chain employs TRBV6-2 or TRBV6-3 and TRBJ2-2; 8 nucleotides match TRBD2. The CDR3 contains 15 residues. Unmatched junction bases numbered 9, after V lost 6 bases and J lost 6 bases. Germline CDR1 MNHEY, CDR2 SVGEGT. CDR3 amino acids: CASRERERESGELFF. The CDR3 nucleotides read TGTGCCAGCAGAGAGCGGGAGAGGGAGTCCGGGGAGCTGTTTTTT.

The V gene is TRBV5-6, the J gene TRBJ2-7; 8 positions agree with TRBD1. Germline trimming cut 7 bases from V and 2 bases from J; bases unmatched to any gene: 2. The CDR3 length is 12 residues. Germline CDR1 and CDR2: SGHDT and YYEEEE. The DNA of the CDR3 is TGTGCCAGCGGGACAGGTCCCTACGAGCAGTACTTC. Translating gives CASGTGPYEQYF.

This clonotype was observed a handful of times. The V gene is TRBV7-9, the J gene TRBJ2-7; D unresolved. The germline V gene has CDR1 SEHNR and CDR2 FQNEAQ (reference sequence). The CDR3 consists of 12 residues. V lost 6 bases and J 2 bases, leaving 8 bases between the germline ends. As DNA, the CDR3 is TGTGCCAGCAGTTCGGAGACCTACGAGCAGTACTTC. Translation gives CASSSETYEQYF.

This clonotype appeared a single time. The chain uses TRBV7-6 and TRBJ1-5, with 12 bases fitting TRBD1. This CDR3 comprises 16 residues. CDR1 and CDR2 (germline): SGHVS, FNYEAQ. The V and J ends lost 5 bases and 5 bases, in that order; junction bases with no gene match: 7. CDR3 protein: CASSPGTGGTYQPQHF. CDR3 nucleotides: TGTGCCAGCAGCCCCGGGACAGGGGGCACGTATCAGCCCCAGCATTTT.

Many counts were recorded for this clonotype. The chain recombines TRBV20-1 with TRBJ1-2; tentatively, D is TRBD1 (5 bases). Trimming took off 3 bases at V and 4 bases at J, with 18 bases between the two ends. Germline V gene lookup returns CDR1 DFQATT and CDR2 SNEGSKA (reference sequence). The CDR3 extends over 15 amino acids. The CDR3: CSARVGGEGIYGYTF. CDR3 in DNA: TGCAGTGCTAGGGTCGGTGGGGAGGGGATCTATGGCTACACCTTC.

The sample holds a few counts of this clonotype. The rearrangement joins TRBV5-1 to TRBJ2-5; no clear D gene. CDR3 size: 14 residues. From germline, CDR1 is SGHRS and CDR2 YFSETQ. V lost 1 base to trimming and J lost 2 bases, with 9 bases between them. CDR3 protein: CASSLPGPQETQYF. CDR3 DNA: TGCGCCAGCAGCTTGCCAGGACCACAAGAGACCCAGTACTTC.

This clonotype came up a few times. The rearrangement uses TRBV12-3 or TRBV12-4 and TRBJ2-4; either TRBD1 or TRBD2 may fit D (5 bases each). The V end lost 4 bases, the J end lost 3 bases, and 19 bases lay between the germline ends. The CDR3 is 17 residues long. CDR3 nucleotide sequence: TGTGCCAGCAGTTGGGGACCCCAAGCTCAGGGCAAAAACATTCAGTACTTC. This sequence encodes CASSWGPQAQGKNIQYF.

This chain joins TRBV7-2 and TRBJ2-1, with a possible D match to TRBD1 (5 bases). V was trimmed by 3 bases and J by 8 bases, leaving 14 bases between them. This CDR3 is 14 amino acids long. CDR1 is SGHTA and CDR2 is FQGNSA in the germline V gene. The CDR3 here is CASSLQGSGDEQFF. The CDR3 bases are TGTGCCAGCAGCTTGCAGGGCTCGGGCGATGAGCAGTTCTTC. The complete variable domain, with remaining parts taken from reference TRBV7-2 and TRBJ2-1, reads GAGVSQSPSNKVTEKGKDVELRCDPISGHTALYWYRQSLGQGLEFLIYFQGNSAPDKSGLPSDRFSAERTGGSVSTLTIQRTQQEDSAVYLCASSLQGSGDEQFFGPGTRLTVL.

The rearrangement links TRBV6-1 to TRBJ1-4; unclear D gene. Germline assignment: CDR1 MNHNS and CDR2 SASEGT. Trimming cost V 7 bases and J 1 base, with 16 bases left between them. The CDR3 length is 16 residues. CDR3 residues: CASTSLTSVTNEKLFF. The CDR3 DNA follows: TGTGCCAGCACCTCCTTGACCTCGGTAACTAATGAAAAACTGTTTTTT.

The chain couples TRBV29-1 to TRBJ1-2, with 9 bases lining up with TRBD1. The CDR3 has 14 residues. V was clipped by 6 bases and J by 4 bases; unmatched bases: 9. Germline V gene lookup returns CDR1 SQVTM and CDR2 ANQGSEA. CDR3 in amino acids: CSVYTGGAGYGYTF. DNA for the CDR3: TGCAGCGTATACACAGGGGGCGCTGGCTATGGCTACACCTTC.